This T cell receptor beta chain was recorded in a study of T cell responses to AZD1222 COVID-19 vaccine. Background on the study: Pooling covered second doses at about 4 or about 12 weeks.

Notes on this clone: Antigen specificity is unknown. Other DNA variants within this sample encode the same CDR3.

Points from the study as a whole: Every sample of the repertoires postdated the peak T cell response.

The assay was immunoSEQ multiplex PCR, and TCRdb's table has in-frame clones only and misses some. The sample holds around 110,000 clones, roughly 84% seen once. The sample consisted of peripheral blood, taken on day 0 of AZD1222 vaccination. This receptor was obtained from an adult in good health.

The CDR3 here is CASSLVQGTEAFF. The CDR3, as DNA: TGTGCCAGCAGCCTAGTCCAAGGCACTGAAGCTTTCTTT. The chain employs TRBV7-8 and TRBJ1-1; D call uncertain. V was shortened by 5 bases and J by 4 bases, with 11 bases between the two germline ends. This CDR3 has 13 residues. Germline CDR1 SGHVS, CDR2 FQNEAQ.